This record looks at one T cell receptor (beta chain) sequence and its context. TCRdb's table, derived via immunoSEQ multiplex PCR, lists solely in-frame clones and lacks some. The sample holds roughly 71,000 clones, roughly 84% seen once. This specimen belongs to a study of OX40 agonist ivuxolimab in advanced cancers. The germline V gene has CDR1 SGHTA and CDR2 FQGNSA. Trimming pared 5 bases from V and 3 bases from J, leaving 7 bases between. The CDR3 has 13 amino acids. At cycle 4 day 1, cycle 7 day 1, and baseline, blood was sampled. The source material was CD4+ or CD8+ T cells sorted from blood, sampled in a trial of the OX40 agonist ivuxolimab. The chain uses TRBV7-2 and TRBJ2-2; D uncertain. The origin of this receptor is an adult with an advanced solid tumor such as melanoma, head and neck, liver or kidney cancer. The CDR3 sequence is CASSPRHTGELFF. CDR3 sequence (DNA): TGTGCCAGCAGCCCCCGGCACACCGGGGAGCTGTTTTTT.